These 26 T cell receptor beta chains share one sample of origin, sequenced in a study of blood T cell repertoires in COVID-19. The table came from immunoSEQ multiplex PCR; TCRdb's copy has only in-frame clones and leaves some out. The sample yields 90,000 to 100,000 clones, around 85% seen once. The material sequenced was peripheral blood. The receptors shown here come from a man between 60 and 75 years old with acute or convalescent COVID-19.

The rearrangement links TRBV9 to TRBJ2-2; 7 nucleotides match TRBD1. The CDR3 is 16 residues long. The V gene end was trimmed by 2 bases and the J gene end by 0 bases; junction bases not matched to a gene: 4. Germline-derived CDR1 and CDR2 are SGDLS and YYNGEE. The CDR3: CASSVVGTANTGELFF. CDR3 sequence (DNA): TGTGCCAGCAGCGTGGTCGGGACAGCGAACACCGGGGAGCTGTTTTTT.

V gene TRBV7-9 combines with J gene TRBJ1-2; 8 nucleotides align to TRBD1. After removal of 5 bases from V and 3 bases from J, the junction contained 5 bases not matched to a gene. The V gene's germline CDR1 is SEHNR and CDR2 FQNEAQ (reference sequence). CDR3 length: 14 residues. CDR3 region: CASSRTTGDYGYTF. For the CDR3, the DNA is TGTGCCAGCAGCCGGACGACAGGGGACTATGGCTACACCTTC.

The chain employs TRBV7-9 and TRBJ2-7; 8 nucleotides match TRBD1. V trimming: 5 bases; J trimming: 6 bases; junction bases outside the gene matches: 12. The CDR3 has 15 residues. In germline, CDR1 is SEHNR, CDR2 FQNEAQ (reference sequence). The CDR3 spells CASSRGGQGPSEQYF. For the CDR3, the DNA is TGTGCCAGCAGCCGGGGTGGACAGGGACCCTCCGAGCAGTACTTC.

The rearrangement uses TRBV19 and TRBJ1-4; D unclear. Trimming stripped 8 bases from V and 4 bases from J, with 14 bases between. The germline V gene encodes CDR1 LNHDA and CDR2 SQIVND (reference sequence). The CDR3 is made up of 14 amino acids. CDR3 bases: TGTGCCAGTGCAAACAGTCCACTTAATGAAAAACTGTTTTTT. Its translation is CASANSPLNEKLFF.

The V call is TRBV11-3, the J call TRBJ1-1; weak D call: TRBD1 (5 bases). V was shortened by 1 base and J by 1 base, with 10 bases between the two germline ends. The germline CDR1 and CDR2 sequences are SGHNT and YENEEA. The CDR3 totals 15 residues. The CDR3 DNA sequence: TGTGCCAGCAGCTTAGTAGCAGGGCCGAACACTGAAGCTTTCTTT. Its translation is CASSLVAGPNTEAFF. Full variable domain (rest looked up from reference TRBV11-3 and TRBJ1-1): EAGVVQSPRYKIIEKKQPVAFWCNPISGHNTLYWYLQNLGQGPELLIRYENEEAVDDSQLPKDRFSAERLKGVDSTLKIQPAELGDSAVYLCASSLVAGPNTEAFFGQGTRLTVV.

This clone was recorded once. V and J are TRBV9 and TRBJ1-2; D remains ambiguous. Germline lookup yields CDR1 SGDLS and CDR2 YYNGEE. The CDR3 extends over 13 amino acids. V lost 3 bases to trimming and J lost 2 bases, with 8 bases between them. The CDR3 DNA sequence: TGTGCCAGCAGCGCCGGAGAAAACTATGGCTACACCTTC. This codes for CASSAGENYGYTF.

This clone occurred once. The chain carries TRBV5-4 and TRBJ2-2, with 7 nucleotides matching TRBD2. The CDR3 totals 14 residues. Germline CDR1 and CDR2: SGHNT and YYREEE (reference sequence). J lost 5 bases, V lost 6 bases, and 7 bases had no gene match. CDR3 residues: CASKEGAGTGELFF. DNA of the CDR3: TGTGCCAGCAAAGAGGGAGCGGGGACCGGGGAGCTGTTTTTT. Together with reference TRBV5-4 and TRBJ2-2, the CDR3 gives the full variable domain: ETGVTQSPTHLIKTRGQQVTLRCSSQSGHNTVSWYQQALGQGPQFIFQYYREEENGRGNFPPRFSGLQFPNYSSELNVNALELDDSALYLCASKEGAGTGELFFGEGSRLTVL.

This sequence joins TRBV24-1 and TRBJ2-1, with a possible D match to TRBD1 (5 bases). Germline loops: CDR1 KGHDR, CDR2 SFDVKD. The ends were cut back, 5 bases at V and 0 bases at J, with 7 bases in the middle. The CDR3 spans 14 residues. The CDR3 sequence: CATSGGSSYNEQFF. The CDR3 DNA is TGTGCCACCAGTGGGGGCAGCTCCTACAATGAGCAGTTCTTC.

The CDR3 DNA is TGTGCCAGCAGCCCTGGACAGGCGAACACTGAAGCTTTCTTT. It specifies CASSPGQANTEAFF. This sequence joins TRBV9 and TRBJ1-1; 7 bases are a match to TRBD1. V was pared by 4 bases and J by 1 base, with 4 bases of the junction left unmatched. The CDR3 runs to 14 residues. Germline V gene data show CDR1 as SGDLS and CDR2 as YYNGEE.

The genes are TRBV12-5 and TRBJ2-1, with 11 bases aligning to TRBD2. Germline CDR1 reads LGHNT; CDR2 reads FRNRAP. This CDR3 comprises 17 residues. V shed 3 bases, J shed 5 bases, and the junction held 9 bases outside the gene matches. CDR3 bases: TGTGCTAGTGGTTTTGGTCCTAGCGGGAGGAGCCACAATGAGCAGTTCTTC. This encodes CASGFGPSGRSHNEQFF. The complete variable domain, with remaining parts taken from reference TRBV12-5 and TRBJ2-1, reads DARVTQTPRHKVTEMGQEVTMRCQPILGHNTVFWYRQTMMQGLELLAYFRNRAPLDDSGMPKDRFSAEMPDATLATLKIQPSEPRDSAVYFCASGFGPSGRSHNEQFFGPGTRLTVL.

The gene calls are TRBV5-6 and TRBJ1-4; 7 nucleotides agree with TRBD1. This CDR3 comprises 14 residues. From germline, CDR1 is SGHDT and CDR2 YYEEEE. Trimming took 0 bases from V and 8 from J; bases not matched to a gene: 4. CDR3 nucleotide sequence: TGTGCCAGCAGCTTGGGACAGGGACCCGAAAAACTGTTTTTT. Protein: CASSLGQGPEKLFF.

V and J are TRBV7-3 and TRBJ2-1; 7 bases align to TRBD1. The V and J ends lost 5 bases and 8 bases, in that order; junction bases with no gene match: 15. The germline CDR1 and CDR2 sequences are SGHTA and FQGTGA. This CDR3 has 16 residues. CDR3 region: CASSRGTASLRDEQFF. DNA for the CDR3: TGTGCCAGCAGCCGAGGGACAGCTTCTTTGAGGGATGAGCAGTTCTTC.

The chain has TRBV7-2 and TRBJ2-1; TRBD2 aligns across 7 bases. V gave up 3 bases and J gave up 8 bases; unmatched junction bases: 7. CDR1 is SGHTA and CDR2 is FQGNSA in the germline V gene. The CDR3 contains 14 residues. The CDR3 DNA follows: TGTGCCAGCAGCTTGGCGGCGGGGGACTATGAGCAGTTCTTC. It specifies CASSLAAGDYEQFF. Full variable domain (rest looked up from reference TRBV7-2 and TRBJ2-1): GAGVSQSPSNKVTEKGKDVELRCDPISGHTALYWYRQSLGQGLEFLIYFQGNSAPDKSGLPSDRFSAERTGGSVSTLTIQRTQQEDSAVYLCASSLAAGDYEQFFGPGTRLTVL.

This chain uses TRBV4-3 with TRBJ1-4; TRBD1 agrees at 8 bases. V was pared by 5 bases and J by 9 bases, with 8 bases of the junction left unmatched. Germline loops: CDR1 LGHNA, CDR2 YSLEER. The CDR3 runs to 14 residues. CDR3 in DNA: TGCGCCAGCAGCGCCGAGGTCAGGGGGCAAAAACTGTTTTTT. It is translated as CASSAEVRGQKLFF.

The chain carries TRBV11-2 and TRBJ2-2, with 9 positions matching TRBD2. V was clipped by 7 bases and J by 0 bases; unmatched bases: 12. The CDR3 consists of 18 residues. Germline CDR1 SGHAT, CDR2 FQNNGV. The DNA of the CDR3 is TGTGCCAGCATCCCCTGGGGGCTAGCGGGACCGAACACCGGGGAGCTGTTTTTT. This codes for CASIPWGLAGPNTGELFF.

The chain recombines TRBV28 with TRBJ2-5, with a weak D call TRBD2 (6 bases). The CDR3 contains 12 residues. The germline gives CDR1 MDHEN, CDR2 SYDVKM. Trimming pared 7 bases from V and 5 bases from J, leaving 11 bases between. CDR3 in amino acids: CASTGAGETQYF. CDR3 DNA sequence: TGTGCCAGCACCGGTGCGGGGGAGACCCAGTACTTC.

V is TRBV27 and J is TRBJ2-5; TRBD1 matches at 9 bases. From germline, CDR1 is MNHEY and CDR2 SMNVEV (reference sequence). Trimming removed 6 bases from V and 7 bases from J; junction bases left unmatched: 9. CDR3 length equals 14 residues. The CDR3 nucleotides are TGTGCCAGCAGGGGGACAGGGAGTGCGCGGACCCAGTACTTC. Translation gives CASRGTGSARTQYF.

The chain carries TRBV9 and TRBJ2-3, with 9 nucleotides matching TRBD2. Germline V CDR1 and CDR2: SGDLS, YYNGEE. The CDR3 has 17 amino acids. Trimming took 0 bases from V and 4 from J; bases not matched to a gene: 9. The CDR3 DNA is TGTGCCAGCAGCGTAGGGAGGGGGACTAGCCTAGCAGATACGCAGTATTTT. Its translation is CASSVGRGTSLADTQYF.

The chain joins TRBV5-5 to TRBJ1-3; perhaps TRBD1 as D (5 bases). The CDR3 runs 16 residues. V gave up 0 bases and J gave up 3 bases, with 13 bases separating them. Germline CDR1 SGHKS, CDR2 YYEKEE (reference sequence). The CDR3 is CASSLERGLGGNTIYF. The CDR3 bases are TGTGCCAGCAGCTTGGAGCGGGGCCTCGGTGGAAACACCATATATTTT. The whole variable domain, remainder taken from reference TRBV5-5 and TRBJ1-3, is DAGVTQSPTHLIKTRGQQVTLRCSPISGHKSVSWYQQVLGQGPQFIFQYYEKEERGRGNFPDRFSARQFPNYSSELNVNALLLGDSALYLCASSLERGLGGNTIYFGEGSWLTVV.

This rearrangement joins TRBV5-1 to TRBJ1-3; D may be TRBD1 (6 bases). With 4 bases removed from V and 4 bases from J, the gap between germline ends came to 12 bases. Germline V gene lookup returns CDR1 SGHRS and CDR2 YFSETQ. The length of the CDR3 is 14 residues. CDR3 residues: CASSGMGAGNTIYF. The CDR3 DNA follows: TGCGCCAGCAGCGGCATGGGGGCGGGAAACACCATATATTTT.

This sequence joins TRBV27 and TRBJ2-1, with 8 nucleotides matching TRBD2. V dropped 5 bases and J dropped 8; count of bases not matched to a gene: 11. The CDR3 spans 15 residues. Germline V lookup: CDR1 MNHEY, CDR2 SMNVEV (reference sequence). This CDR3 reads CASSRISGRIDEQFF. CDR3 nucleotide sequence: TGTGCCAGCAGTCGCATCAGCGGGAGAATCGATGAGCAGTTCTTC.

The V and J genes are TRBV7-3 and TRBJ2-1; TRBD2 aligns across 12 bases. The CDR3 sequence is 15 residues long. Germline trimming cut 5 bases from V and 7 bases from J; bases unmatched to any gene: 6. Germline assignment: CDR1 SGHTA and CDR2 FQGTGA. This CDR3 is CASSLTSGSLNEQFF. The CDR3 DNA sequence: TGTGCCAGCAGCCTGACTAGCGGGAGTTTGAATGAGCAGTTCTTC.

V usage is TRBV2 and J usage is TRBJ2-7, with 8 nucleotides matching TRBD1. Germline V gene lookup returns CDR1 SNHLY and CDR2 FYNNEI. The length of the CDR3 is 16 residues. J lost 3 bases, V lost 3 bases, and 10 bases had no gene match. Written as DNA, the CDR3 is TGTGCCAGCAGTGACCCCGGACAGGGATTAAGCTACGAGCAGTACTTC. Its protein is CASSDPGQGLSYEQYF.

J is TRBJ2-2 and V is TRBV7-2, with a possible D match to TRBD2 (7 bases). CDR1 is SGHTA, CDR2 FQGNSA, per germline. The CDR3 spans 15 residues. Trimming removed 4 bases from V and 6 bases from J, with 15 bases in between. The CDR3: CASSSSGAGAGELFF. CDR3 nucleotides: TGTGCCAGCAGCTCCTCGGGGGCGGGAGCCGGGGAGCTGTTTTTT.

The chain couples TRBV9 to TRBJ2-7; TRBD2 agrees at 15 bases. With 2 bases clipped from V and 9 bases from J, the junction kept 9 bases outside the gene matches. Germline loops: CDR1 SGDLS, CDR2 YYNGEE. CDR3 size: 16 residues. The DNA of the CDR3 is TGTGCCAGCAGCGTGGGGACTAGCGGGAGGTTCCTTCGGCAGTACTTC. Amino acids: CASSVGTSGRFLRQYF.

V is TRBV5-4 and J is TRBJ1-4; TRBD1 aligns across 8 bases. The germline V gene encodes CDR1 SGHNT and CDR2 YYREEE (reference sequence). The V segment lost 4 bases and the J segment 7 bases; nucleotides outside the gene matches: 12. There are 16 residues in the CDR3. This CDR3 is CASSLRTGRDTEKLFF. DNA for the CDR3: TGTGCCAGCAGCCTACGGACAGGGAGGGACACTGAAAAACTGTTTTTT.